This T cell receptor (beta chain) was sequenced in a study of cytomegalovirus exposure and HLA in healthy donors. Study outcomes and limitations: For most TCR beta V segments, an earlier analysis put the productive rate at about 87% or about 30% of the time. In vitro work confirmed that a few CMV-associated chains recognize CMV antigens.

The PCR made use of 60 Vbeta and 13 Jbeta primers. This table comes from immunoSEQ multiplex PCR, and its TCRdb copy is limited to in-frame clones, with some not included. The table includes more than 90,000 clones, around four fifths detected once. All donors participated as healthy donors of bone marrow. The study sampled nominally healthy donors, though unrecorded immune exposures were likely. The CDR3 sequence is 14 residues long. Germline trimming cut 4 bases from V and 5 bases from J; bases unmatched to any gene: 7. The V gene's germline CDR1 is SGHKS and CDR2 YYEKEE (reference sequence). This clone was seen only a few times. Antigen: not known.

The specimen sequenced was PBMCs. This clonotype was sampled from a woman aged 40 to 50 in good health and CMV-seropositive. The genes are TRBV5-5 and TRBJ2-5, with 8 bases fitting TRBD1. CDR3 protein: CASSRSGGAETQYF. In nucleotides, the CDR3 is TGTGCCAGCAGCAGGTCAGGGGGCGCGGAGACCCAGTACTTC.